Given below is one T cell receptor (beta chain) in context. This entry belongs to a study of T cell responses to AZD1222 COVID-19 vaccine. Some clones are missing from TCRdb's copy, which holds only in-frame ones; the method was immunoSEQ multiplex PCR. The sample shows approximately 130,000 clones, approximately 88% of them seen only once. Germline V gene data show CDR1 as KGHSH and CDR2 as LQKENI. V gave up 6 bases and J gave up 1 base, with 9 bases separating them. This CDR3 is built from 14 residues. The V call is TRBV18, the J call TRBJ2-2; D unclear. This TCR was recovered from an adult who received the AZD1222 COVID-19 vaccine. The sample in question was peripheral blood, obtained 28 days after the second AZD1222 dose. CDR3 sequence reads: CASSVKLNTGELFF. For the CDR3, the DNA is TGTGCCAGCTCGGTAAAACTGAACACCGGGGAGCTGTTTTTT.